Shown below are 8 T cell receptor beta chains from a single sample sequenced in a study of blood T cell repertoires in COVID-19. Assay: immunoSEQ multiplex PCR; the TCRdb copy retains only in-frame clones and omits some. Among approximately 200,000 clones, around 83% were seen once, and the ten largest hold about 7.4%. Sequences were obtained from peripheral blood. All receptors come from a woman aged 50 to 60 with acute or convalescent COVID-19.

The gene calls are TRBV6-5 and TRBJ1-1, with 8 positions matching TRBD1. Germline lookup yields CDR1 MNHEY and CDR2 SVGAGI. The CDR3 contains 15 residues. After removal of 6 bases from V and 5 bases from J, the junction contained 11 bases not matched to a gene. CDR3 bases: TGTGCCAGCAGGGGGGGCTCAGGGGGCCGAACTGAAGCTTTCTTT. Residues: CASRGGSGGRTEAFF.

This rearrangement joins TRBV7-2 to TRBJ1-2, with TRBD1 matching over 8 bases. V gave up 5 bases and J gave up 3 bases; unmatched junction bases: 2. CDR3 length: 13 amino acids. The germline CDR1 and CDR2 sequences are SGHTA and FQGNSA. The CDR3 DNA sequence: TGTGCCAGCAGCCCGGGACAGGACTATGGCTACACCTTC. Its protein is CASSPGQDYGYTF.

This sequence joins TRBV28 and TRBJ2-5, with TRBD2 identical over 9 bases. The germline V gene has CDR1 MDHEN and CDR2 SYDVKM. V shed 7 bases, J shed 6 bases, and the junction held 15 bases outside the gene matches. The CDR3 contains 16 residues. The chain's CDR3 is CASKSGGAGGRKTQYF. The CDR3 DNA reads as TGTGCCAGCAAGTCTGGGGGCGCGGGAGGGAGGAAGACCCAGTACTTC.

This clone has only one observation. The J gene is TRBJ1-5, the V gene TRBV20-1, with TRBD1 identical over 10 bases. The CDR3 is 16 amino acids. Trimming took 3 bases from V and 2 from J; bases not matched to a gene: 7. Germline V lookup: CDR1 DFQATT, CDR2 SNEGSKA (reference sequence). CDR3 sequence: CSASMDRGIGNQPQHF. CDR3 bases: TGCAGTGCTAGTATGGACAGGGGGATCGGCAATCAGCCCCAGCATTTT.

CDR3 region: CAWSLGVDYGYTF. In DNA, the CDR3 is TGTGCCTGGAGTTTAGGAGTTGACTATGGCTACACCTTC. V and J are TRBV30 and TRBJ1-2, with D uncertain. Germline V gene data show CDR1 as GTSNPN and CDR2 as SVGIG (reference sequence). There are 13 residues in the CDR3. V was shortened by 2 bases and J by 3 bases, with 10 bases between the two germline ends.

Only one count was recorded for this clone. CDR3 nucleotide sequence: TGTGCCAGCAGTTCGCCACAACAGGGGGCGCTTGGGCACGAGCAGTACTTC. Encoded protein: CASSSPQQGALGHEQYF. The chain uses TRBV28 and TRBJ2-7; TRBD1 agrees at 9 bases. Germline V CDR1 and CDR2: MDHEN, SYDVKM. V lost 4 bases to trimming and J lost 5 bases; unmatched junction nucleotides: 15. CDR3 length equals 17 residues.

This sequence joins TRBV12-3 or TRBV12-4 and TRBJ1-5; D remains unclear. This CDR3 region has 13 residues. V was cut by 2 bases and J by 4 bases, with 6 bases left in between. The CDR3 loop is CASSLSRNQPQHF. In DNA form, the CDR3 reads TGTGCCAGCAGTTTAAGTAGAAATCAGCCCCAGCATTTT.

The V and J genes are TRBV5-1 and TRBJ2-3; TRBD2 matches at 12 bases. The ends lost 0 bases at V and 0 bases at J; junction bases unmatched: 5. Looked up from germline, CDR1 is SGHRS and CDR2 is YFSETQ. There are 18 residues in the CDR3. Here the CDR3 DNA reads TGCGCCAGCAGCTTGGTCCTAGCGGGGGGGCCGAGCACAGATACGCAGTATTTT. Encoded protein: CASSLVLAGGPSTDTQYF.